What follows are 6 T cell receptor beta chains derived from one specimen sequenced in a study of blood T cell repertoires in COVID-19. The method was immunoSEQ multiplex PCR; TCRdb's version includes in-frame clones alone and lacks a portion of them. The sample shows more than 200,000 clones, around 88% of them seen only once. Sequenced sample: peripheral blood. The receptor source for this set is a man aged 35 to 55 with active or convalescent COVID-19.

About this clone itself: A junction boundary mismatches the germline segment, possibly from a read error. The V and J genes are TRBV29-1 and TRBJ2-7; 8 nucleotides align to TRBD2. The CDR3 spans 13 residues. Germline CDR1 is SQVTM and CDR2 is ANQGSEA. The CDR3 protein is CGVFSGNSYEQYF. CDR3 DNA: TGCGGCGTTTTTAGCGGGAATTCCTACGAGCAGTACTTC.

This clone was picked up many times. The chain joins TRBV9 to TRBJ2-2; 8 nucleotides agree with TRBD2. The CDR3 is made up of 16 amino acids. Germline assignment: CDR1 SGDLS and CDR2 YYNGEE. Trimming removed 0 bases from V and 4 bases from J; junction bases left unmatched: 5. The CDR3 sequence is CASSVEERGSTGELFF. The CDR3 DNA sequence: TGTGCCAGCAGCGTAGAGGAGCGGGGGAGCACCGGGGAGCTGTTTTTT.

The V call is TRBV19, the J call TRBJ1-5, with TRBD1 matching 9 bases. The CDR3 totals 13 residues. The trim removed 8 bases at V and 7 bases at J, leaving 6 bases unmatched. CDR1 is LNHDA, CDR2 SQIVND, per germline (reference sequence). The CDR3 coding sequence is TGTGCCAGTGGGGGGACAGGGAAACAGCCCCAGCATTTT. Protein product: CASGGTGKQPQHF.

The chain couples TRBV25-1 to TRBJ2-5; D gene unclear. V gave up 3 bases and J gave up 5 bases, with 10 bases separating them. The CDR3 runs to 13 residues. Germline V lookup: CDR1 MGHDK, CDR2 SYGVNS. For the CDR3, the DNA is TGTGCCAGCAGTGATCTAAGAGTCGAGACCCAGTACTTC. It specifies CASSDLRVETQYF.

This chain links TRBV7-9 with TRBJ2-1, with D tentatively TRBD2 (7 bases). Germline V gene lookup returns CDR1 SEHNR and CDR2 FQNEAQ (reference sequence). V was trimmed by 5 bases and J by 6 bases, leaving 17 bases between them. This CDR3 spans 15 amino acids. This chain's CDR3 is CASSPRVGGLNEQFF. DNA of the CDR3: TGTGCCAGCAGCCCTCGGGTGGGGGGGCTCAATGAGCAGTTCTTC.

The gene calls are TRBV5-1 and TRBJ1-5; 8 bases agree with TRBD1. The CDR3 covers 14 residues. The germline V gene encodes CDR1 SGHRS and CDR2 YFSETQ. J lost 5 bases, V lost 3 bases, and 4 bases had no gene match. Written as DNA, the CDR3 is TGCGCCAGCAGCTCGACAGGGGTCGATCAGCCCCAGCATTTT. As protein: CASSSTGVDQPQHF.